This TCR beta chain was identified in a study of shared clonotypes between healthy human individuals. About the research overall: A couple of women and a few men aged 18 to 49 made up the donors.

Study-level results: Specimens sampled were limited to blood, with tissue repertoires likely differing.

This CDR3 comprises 16 residues. The V and J ends lost 5 bases and 4 bases respectively, with 18 bases between them. Germline V gene data show CDR1 as SGHAT and CDR2 as FQNNGV. Libraries were prepared by immunoSEQ multiplex PCR; TCRdb keeps only in-frame clonotypes and omits some of them. The sample shows about 600,000 clones, about 97% of them seen only once. Donors comprised only Caucasian adults living in Nashville, Tennessee. Concerning this clone: Its antigen is as yet unknown.

This rearrangement joins TRBV11-2 to TRBJ2-1; D is perhaps TRBD2 (6 bases). The TCR sequence derives from a woman younger than 45 in good health. The specimen was naive CD4+ T cells sorted from blood. Stated subset: CD45RA+ positively selected. CDR3 residues: CASSPPLRGAYNEQFF. As DNA, the CDR3 is TGTGCCAGCAGCCCACCTCTACGCGGGGCTTACAATGAGCAGTTCTTC.